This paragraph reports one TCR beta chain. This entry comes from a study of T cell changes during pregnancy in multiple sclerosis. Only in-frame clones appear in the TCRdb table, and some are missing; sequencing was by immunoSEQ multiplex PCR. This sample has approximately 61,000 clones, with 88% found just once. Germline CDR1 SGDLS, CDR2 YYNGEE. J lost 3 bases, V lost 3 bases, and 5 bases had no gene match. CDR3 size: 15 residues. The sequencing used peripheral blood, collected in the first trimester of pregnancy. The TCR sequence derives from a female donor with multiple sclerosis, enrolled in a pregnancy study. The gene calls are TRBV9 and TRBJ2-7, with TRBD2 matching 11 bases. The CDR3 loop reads CASSAGTSGFYEQYF. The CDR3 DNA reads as TGTGCCAGCAGCGCCGGGACTAGCGGTTTCTACGAGCAGTACTTC.